One T cell receptor (beta chain) is described in this entry. The antigen is not known. Second-dose intervals of approximately 4 or approximately 12 weeks were pooled. Trimming took off 6 bases at V and 5 bases at J, with 14 bases between the two ends. The CDR3 runs 15 residues. Per germline, CDR1 MNHEY and CDR2 SVGAGI. The data belong to a study of T cell responses to AZD1222 COVID-19 vaccine. Study results and limitations: Most donors were white British and more were female, and clonal diversity was possibly underestimated. Only a handful of AZD1222 recipients were seropositive at baseline.

The data were produced by immunoSEQ multiplex PCR, yet TCRdb's version contains in-frame clones alone and is incomplete. The data contain some 96,000 clones, about 88% of them singletons. Specimen: peripheral blood, collected 28 days after the second AZD1222 dose. The sequence was obtained from an adult who received the AZD1222 COVID-19 vaccine. The chain joins TRBV6-5 to TRBJ1-6; D is unclear. CDR3 nucleotide sequence: TGTGCCAGCAGACAAAACGCCAGAAATAATTCACCCCTCCACTTT. Translating it yields CASRQNARNNSPLHF.